This T cell receptor (beta chain) is drawn from a study of blood T cell repertoires in COVID-19. Turning to the study itself: The United States, Italy and Spain were the sources of the acute and convalescent COVID-19 samples. Sources were T cells, B-cell-depleted T cells, or PBMCs; the material itself was cDNA or gDNA.

Original processing methods: Estimation of nucleated cell counts was performed using reference gene primer amplification. Sequenced by immunoSEQ multiplex PCR; TCRdb stores in-frame clones only, minus some. V and J calls plus clone size are reproduced from that table; the DNA served to infer D and trimming. The sample yields 100,000 or so clones, 85% seen once. Germline loops: CDR1 SGDLS, CDR2 YYNGEE. This CDR3 has 14 residues. V lost 3 bases and J lost 5; bases outside the gene matches: 4. This chain links TRBV9 with TRBJ1-4, with 7 bases that match TRBD1. The sequenced material came from peripheral blood. The sequence was collected from a man in his forties or fifties with acute or convalescent COVID-19. The chain's CDR3 is CASSAGTENEKLFF. As DNA, the CDR3 is TGTGCCAGCAGCGCCGGGACAGAGAATGAAAAACTGTTTTTT.